Below are 7 T cell receptor beta chains sequenced from a single sample in a study of human T cells and chemical hapten exposure. MiXCR, run by TCRdb on the RACE reads, gives a single entry per CDR3 protein. The sample has about 70,000 distinct CDR3 sequences; 9.8% are singletons. Stated time point: patch test 1, 2 weeks after DPC sensitization. Treatment in this sample: therapeutic diphenylcyclopropenone sensitization with weekly scalp DPC. This material consisted of whole blood, taken in connection with sensitization to the hapten diphenylcyclopropenone (DPC). Source of these receptors: a woman between 35 and 50 years old with alopecia areata. Some clones in this sample may be carry-over from other donors' samples.

This clonotype was counted only a few times. The chain carries TRBV7-6 and TRBJ1-1; D uncertain. Germline V gene sequence: CDR1 SGHVS, CDR2 FNYEAQ. The CDR3 length is 13 residues. Trimming shortened V by 1 base and J by 1 base, and 4 bases separated the two germline ends. CDR3 residues: CASSLESNTEAFF. The CDR3 DNA reads as TGTGCCAGCAGCTTAGAATCGAACACTGAAGCTTTCTTT.

V usage is TRBV7-2 and J usage is TRBJ2-1; D gene uncertain. This CDR3 is 15 amino acids long. V lost 0 bases and J lost 1, with 7 bases in between. Germline V gene lookup returns CDR1 SGHTA and CDR2 FQGNSA. The CDR3 DNA sequence: TGTGCCAGCAGCTTAGCGCGGTTGTCCTACAATGAGCAGTTCTTC. Translating it yields CASSLARLSYNEQFF.

In its sample, this clonotype was seen many times. The chain joins TRBV19 to TRBJ1-5; 7 bases are shared with TRBD1. The CDR3 consists of 15 residues. CDR1 and CDR2 from the germline V gene are LNHDA and SQIVND (reference sequence). V trimming: 7 bases; J trimming: 0 bases; junction bases outside the gene matches: 6. The CDR3 nucleotides read TGTGCCAGTACCTCGGACAGGATTAGCAATCAGCCCCAGCATTTT. Its translation is CASTSDRISNQPQHF.

This clonotype occurred many times. J is TRBJ2-2 and V is TRBV5-4; TRBD1 matches 12 bases. In germline, CDR1 is SGHNT, CDR2 YYREEE (reference sequence). The CDR3 is made up of 15 amino acids. Unmatched junction bases numbered 4, after V lost 4 bases and J lost 6 bases. The CDR3 region has the DNA TGTGCCAGCAGCCTGGGACAGGGGGCTGCCGGGGAGCTGTTTTTT. Translated, it gives CASSLGQGAAGELFF.

In this sample, this clonotype turned up many times. The V gene is TRBV4-3, the J gene TRBJ2-5; D unresolved. The V gene lost 1 base and the J gene lost 4 bases, with 10 bases spanning the gap. Per germline, CDR1 LGHNA and CDR2 YSLEER. The CDR3 has 14 amino acids. The CDR3 bases are TGCGCCAGCAGCCAAGGGATAGGTATAGAGACCCAGTACTTC. Amino acids: CASSQGIGIETQYF.

This chain uses TRBV9 with TRBJ2-1; D possibly corresponds to TRBD1 (5 bases). This CDR3 is built from 18 residues. Trimming stripped 0 bases from V and 5 bases from J, with 21 bases between. Germline V gene sequence: CDR1 SGDLS, CDR2 YYNGEE. This CDR3 reads CASSVEAGAGHFDNEQFF. CDR3 DNA: TGTGCCAGCAGCGTAGAAGCTGGGGCTGGGCATTTCGACAATGAGCAGTTCTTC.

In its sample, this clonotype was seen many times. The chain links TRBV5-1 to TRBJ1-5, with 7 bases matching TRBD1. V lost 0 bases and J lost 4; bases outside the gene matches: 7. Germline V gene data show CDR1 as SGHRS and CDR2 as YFSETQ. The CDR3 runs to 16 residues. The CDR3 here is CASSLEGGANNQPQHF. As DNA, the CDR3 is TGCGCCAGCAGCTTGGAAGGGGGCGCAAATAATCAGCCCCAGCATTTT.